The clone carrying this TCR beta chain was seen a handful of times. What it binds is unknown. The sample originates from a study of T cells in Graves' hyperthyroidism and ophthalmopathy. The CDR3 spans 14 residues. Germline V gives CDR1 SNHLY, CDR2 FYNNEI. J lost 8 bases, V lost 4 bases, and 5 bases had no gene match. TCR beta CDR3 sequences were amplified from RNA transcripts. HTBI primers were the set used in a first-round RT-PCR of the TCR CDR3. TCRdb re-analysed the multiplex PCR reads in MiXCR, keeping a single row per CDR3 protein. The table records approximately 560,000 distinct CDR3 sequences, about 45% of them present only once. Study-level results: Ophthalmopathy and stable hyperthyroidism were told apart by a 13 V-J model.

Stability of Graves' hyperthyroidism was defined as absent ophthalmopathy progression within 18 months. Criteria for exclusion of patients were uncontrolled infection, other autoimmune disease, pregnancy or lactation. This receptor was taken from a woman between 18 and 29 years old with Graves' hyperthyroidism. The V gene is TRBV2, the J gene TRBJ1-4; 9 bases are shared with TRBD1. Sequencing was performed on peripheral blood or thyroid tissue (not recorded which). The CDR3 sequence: CASSVVTGGEKLFF. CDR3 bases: TGTGCCAGCAGTGTCGTAACAGGGGGCGAAAAACTGTTTTTT.